The rows below give T cell receptor beta chains drawn from one sample of a study of blood T cell repertoires in COVID-19. Repertoires were generated with immunoSEQ multiplex PCR, while TCRdb's copy carries only in-frame clones and drops some. The sample has roughly 280,000 clones, approximately 81% seen once. Sequencing was carried out using peripheral blood. Every receptor here comes from a man aged 60 to 75 with acute or convalescent COVID-19. The CDR3 runs from the conserved cysteine through the conserved F or W. D genes are given only for firm matches. The listing skips clone size in some rows; elsewhere it reads once, few, many or a size class.

clone_size	d_call	v_call	j_call	cdr3_nt	cdr3_aa
.	TRBD1	TRBV6-4	TRBJ2-4	TGTGCCAGCAGACCCGACAGGGCTAGGGGCAAAAACATTCAGTACTTC	CASRPDRARGKNIQYF
.	.	TRBV4-3	TRBJ1-3	TGCGCCAGCAGCCAAGTACGGGGGGCAAACACCATATATTTT	CASSQVRGANTIYF
.	TRBD2	TRBV4-2	TRBJ2-1	TGTGCCAGCAGCCGCGCGGGGGAATCTAGCGGGAGCTACAATGAGCAGTTCTTC	CASSRAGESSGSYNEQFF
few	TRBD1	TRBV2	TRBJ2-7	TGTGCCGCCAGCTATATGGGACAGGGGTCTGCCGAGCAGTACTTC	CAASYMGQGSAEQYF
.	.	TRBV6-4	TRBJ2-7	TGTGCCAGCACCCTATTCATGGGGGCAGGCGAGCAGTACTTC	CASTLFMGAGEQYF
.	.	TRBV10-2	TRBJ1-6	TGCGCCAGCAGGCTAGGATATAATTCACCCCTCCACTTT	CASRLGYNSPLHF
few	.	TRBV27	TRBJ2-7	TGTGCCAGCAGTTTATACGGCAGGGGAACCCACGAGCAGTACTTC	CASSLYGRGTHEQYF
.	.	TRBV6-2/TRBV6-3	TRBJ2-5	TGTGCCAGCAGTTCCTCCCCACTAGAAGCCCAAGAGACCCAGTACTTC	CASSSSPLEAQETQYF
.	.	TRBV5-1	TRBJ1-1	TGCGCCAGCAGCTTGGGACTACTCCCCCGGAACACTGAAGCTTTCTTT	CASSLGLLPRNTEAFF
once	.	TRBV20-1	TRBJ2-7	TGCAGTGCTAGTTCGGGTTACGAGCAGTACTTC	CSASSGYEQYF
few	.	TRBV4-2	TRBJ1-2	TGTGCCAGCAGCCAAGCCTTCGGGATATCCTATGGCTACACCTTC	CASSQAFGISYGYTF
.	.	TRBV19	TRBJ2-1	TGTGCCAGTAGTATGCAGGCCGCTGAGCAGTTCTTC	CASSMQAAEQFF
.	TRBD1	TRBV19	TRBJ1-6	TGTGCCAGTAGTCCCCGGACAGGGACTTCACCCCTCCACTTT	CASSPRTGTSPLHF
.	.	TRBV18	TRBJ2-4	TGTGCCAGCTCACCACCGTCTGACAGAAACATTCAGTACTTC	CASSPPSDRNIQYF
once	.	TRBV28	TRBJ1-5	TGTGCCAGCACTGGAGGGGCGATCAATCAGCCCCAGCATTTT	CASTGGAINQPQHF
.	TRBD2	TRBV11-2	TRBJ2-3	TGTGCCAGCAGCTTTCGTTTCCGTGGTAGCGGGGAGGCAGATACGCAGTATTTT	CASSFRFRGSGEADTQYF
.	.	TRBV7-9	TRBJ2-7	TGTGCCAGCAGCGCGGGAGGACAGGGGTCCCACGAGCAGTACTTC	CASSAGGQGSHEQYF
.	.	TRBV11-3	TRBJ2-2	TGTGCCAGCAGCGGAACGGCGGGGCTGAACACCGGGGAGCTGTTTTTT	CASSGTAGLNTGELFF
.	TRBD1	TRBV18	TRBJ1-4	TGTGCCAGCTCACCACCGGACAGGGGTAGAGAAAAACTGTTTTTT	CASSPPDRGREKLFF
.	TRBD2	TRBV28	TRBJ2-7	TGTGCCAGCACCCTCAGGGCTGGGAGGGCCTACGAGCAGTACTTC	CASTLRAGRAYEQYF
.	.	TRBV18	TRBJ2-2	TGTGCCAGCTCCTGTCACCCCAGGGCGGCCGGGGAGCTGTTTTTT	CASSCHPRAAGELFF
.	TRBD1	TRBV27	TRBJ2-3	TGTGCCAGACCGGGACAGATTAGCACAGATACGCAGTATTTT	CARPGQISTDTQYF
.	TRBD2	TRBV3-1/TRBV3-2	TRBJ2-1	TGTGCCAGCAGCCCGTCGGGCGGAGGGAGGGAGCCCTACAATGAGCAGTTCTTC	CASSPSGGGREPYNEQFF
.	.	TRBV6-5	TRBJ1-5	TGTGCCAGCAGTTACGCGGGGGGCGCGGGTCAGCCCCAGCATTTT	CASSYAGGAGQPQHF
once	TRBD2	TRBV29-1	TRBJ2-1	TGCAGCGTTGACTCAGCGGGAGGGTCCTACAATGAGCAGTTCTTC	CSVDSAGGSYNEQFF
few	TRBD1	TRBV30	TRBJ1-3	TGTGCCTGGACTTACAGGGGGCCTGGAAACACCATATATTTT	CAWTYRGPGNTIYF
.	TRBD1	TRBV11-2	TRBJ1-6	TGTGCCAGCAGCACACAACGACAGGGTACTTCACCCCTCCACTTT	CASSTQRQGTSPLHF
few	.	TRBV7-9	TRBJ2-7	TGTGCCAGCAGCCCCGGACAGCTCTACGAGCAGTACTTC	CASSPGQLYEQYF
.	.	TRBV11-2	TRBJ2-1	TGTGCCAGCAGAAATTACCCTGCAGGTGAGCAGTTCTTC	CASRNYPAGEQFF
.	.	TRBV5-1	TRBJ2-2	TGCGCCAGCAGCTTGGTATCCGGGGAGCTGTTTTTT	CASSLVSGELFF
.	.	TRBV5-6	TRBJ1-2	TGTGCCAGCAGCTTGGCCGGCAGGGGCGGGTATGGCTACACCTTC	CASSLAGRGGYGYTF
few	.	TRBV3-1/TRBV3-2	TRBJ2-3	TGTGCCAGCAGCCAAGCGTACAGCCGGGATACGCAGTATTTT	CASSQAYSRDTQYF
.	.	TRBV5-1	TRBJ1-2	TGCGCCAGCAGCTCCAGCGGGGGGGGAACTAACTATGGCTACACCTTC	CASSSSGGGTNYGYTF
.	.	TRBV3-1/TRBV3-2	TRBJ1-1	TGTGCCAGCAGCCATGGGGGGGACACTGAAGCTTTCTTT	CASSHGGDTEAFF
.	.	TRBV9	TRBJ2-1	TGTGCCAGCAGCGTAGTAACTAGCAGGGAGCAGTTCTTC	CASSVVTSREQFF
.	.	TRBV2	TRBJ1-5	TGTGCCAGCAGTGATACGGGGGAGTCCTTCCAGCCCCAGCATTTT	CASSDTGESFQPQHF
once	.	TRBV5-1	TRBJ1-4	TGCGCCAGCAGCTTTCGTGGAGGGCCTGCAACTAATGAAAAACTGTTTTTT	CASSFRGGPATNEKLFF
.	.	TRBV9	TRBJ1-1	TGTGCCAGCAGCCAGCGGGGAGCTAGGACTGAAGCTTTCTTT	CASSQRGARTEAFF
.	.	TRBV7-2	TRBJ1-4	TGTGCCAGCAGCCCCCAGGGCCTTAATGAAAAACTGTTTTTT	CASSPQGLNEKLFF
.	.	TRBV5-1	TRBJ2-5	TGCGCCAGCAGCTTCGGACGGACACAAGAGACCCAGTACTTC	CASSFGRTQETQYF
few	.	TRBV15	TRBJ2-7	TGTGCCACCAGCAGAGCAGGGGGGCCCTACGAGCAGTACTTC	CATSRAGGPYEQYF
.	TRBD2	TRBV4-1	TRBJ2-1	TGCGCCAGCAGCCAAGGGGGCCTAGCGGCCAATGAGCAGTTCTTC	CASSQGGLAANEQFF
.	.	TRBV5-4	TRBJ1-2	TGTGCCAGCAGCCCTCCCACGCTGACAGAAGCTAACTATGGCTACACCTTC	CASSPPTLTEANYGYTF